The entry below describes one TCR beta chain. Its antigen is undetermined. Germline is not matched at one junction end, which may reflect a read error. This record comes from a study of tumor-infiltrating lymphocytes in primary liver carcinoma. As for the study in general: The study reported T1-T3 N0M0 tumors spanning 4.2 to 10 cm. Study-wide points: A small share of top clones, only about 8-25%, was found in all five tumor regions. Significantly greater top-250-clone fractions characterized tumors relative to blood (p = 0.039).

Both RNA and DNA were isolated together from roughly 20-30 mg of bulk tissue that had not been sorted. Samples were taken from five separate regions of every tumor. Researchers generated TCR beta cDNA from around 0.55 ug of total RNA, relying on a constant-region primer. What produced the TCR beta libraries was three nested multiplex PCR rounds using slightly modified ARM-PCR. With TRBV1-TRBV30 forward primers and a C-beta reverse primer, the first two PCR rounds were run for roughly 10 cycles each. TCRdb reprocessed the multiplex PCR reads with MiXCR, giving one entry per CDR3 protein. This sample has roughly 190,000 distinct CDR3 sequences; around four fifths occur once, and the top ten carry 15% to 20%. The germline CDR1 and CDR2 sequences are MNHEY and SVGAGI. CDR3 length: 16 amino acids.

The sequence derives from a middle-aged man with primary liver carcinoma and hepatitis B virus infection. Material for sequencing was tumor tissue from primary liver carcinoma. V usage is TRBV6-5 and J usage is TRBJ1-2; D gene uncertain. CDR3 residues: CASNSGVGVVNYDYIF. CDR3 nucleotides: TGTGCCAGCAATTCCGGGGTCGGGGTCGTCAACTATGACTACATCTTC.